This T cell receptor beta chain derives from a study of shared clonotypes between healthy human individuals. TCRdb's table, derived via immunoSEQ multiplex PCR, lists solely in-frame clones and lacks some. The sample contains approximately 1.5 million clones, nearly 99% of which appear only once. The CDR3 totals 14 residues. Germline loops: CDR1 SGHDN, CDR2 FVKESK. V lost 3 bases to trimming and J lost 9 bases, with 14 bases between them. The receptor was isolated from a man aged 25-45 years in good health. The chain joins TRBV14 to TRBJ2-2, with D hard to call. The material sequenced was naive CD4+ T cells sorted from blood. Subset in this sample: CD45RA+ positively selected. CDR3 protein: CASSHTPSSRELFF. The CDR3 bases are TGTGCCAGCAGCCACACACCGTCGTCGCGGGAGCTGTTTTTT.